This TCR delta chain was sequenced in a study of gammadelta T cells in human blood. This clone has just a few counts. Its antigen is not identified. The junction differs from germline at one of its ends, possibly a read error. This CDR3 contains 18 residues. Germline CDR1 and CDR2: TSWWSYY and QGS. Study-level findings and limits: Microbial exposure appeared to drive polyclonal γδ T cell expansion after birth.

TCRdb fed the RT-PCR reads into CATT to redo clone calling. The repertoire holds approximately 1,100 delta-chain clones, roughly 1.6% seen once, with 15% in the top ten. The chain combines TRDV1 with TRDJ1; 7 bases are a match to TRDD3. The sequence came from a human donor. The sample consisted of non-Vgamma9Vdelta2 gamma-delta T cells from adult blood. The CDR3 region has the DNA TGTGCCCTTGGGGAGTTGCGTACTGGGGACGGGTACACCGATAAACTCATCTTT. Amino acids: CALGELRTGDGYTDKLIF.